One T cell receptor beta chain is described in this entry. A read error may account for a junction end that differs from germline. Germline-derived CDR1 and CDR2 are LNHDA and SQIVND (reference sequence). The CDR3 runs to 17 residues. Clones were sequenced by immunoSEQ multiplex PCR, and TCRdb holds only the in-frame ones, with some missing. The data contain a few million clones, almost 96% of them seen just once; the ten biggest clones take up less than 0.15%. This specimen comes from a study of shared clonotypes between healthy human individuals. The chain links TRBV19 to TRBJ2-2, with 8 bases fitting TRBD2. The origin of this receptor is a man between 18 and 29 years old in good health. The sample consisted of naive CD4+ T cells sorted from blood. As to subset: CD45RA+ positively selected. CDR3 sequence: CASSRIPGGAKTGELFF. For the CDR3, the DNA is TGTGCCAGTAGTAGGATCCCCGGGGGGGCGAAGACCGGGGAGCTGTTTTTT.